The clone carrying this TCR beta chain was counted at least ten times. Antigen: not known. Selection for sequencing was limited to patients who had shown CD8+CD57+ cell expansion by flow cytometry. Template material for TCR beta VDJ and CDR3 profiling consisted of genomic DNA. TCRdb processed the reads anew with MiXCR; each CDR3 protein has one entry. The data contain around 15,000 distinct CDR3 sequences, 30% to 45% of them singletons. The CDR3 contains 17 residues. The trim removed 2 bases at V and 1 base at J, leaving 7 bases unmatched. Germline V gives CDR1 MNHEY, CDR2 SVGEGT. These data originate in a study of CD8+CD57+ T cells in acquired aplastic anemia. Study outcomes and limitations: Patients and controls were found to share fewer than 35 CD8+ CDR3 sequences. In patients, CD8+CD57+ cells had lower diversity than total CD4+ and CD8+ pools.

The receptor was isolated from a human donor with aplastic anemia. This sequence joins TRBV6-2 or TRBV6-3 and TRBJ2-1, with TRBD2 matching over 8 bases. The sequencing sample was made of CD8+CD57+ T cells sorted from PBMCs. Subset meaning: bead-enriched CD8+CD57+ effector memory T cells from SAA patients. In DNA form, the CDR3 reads TGTGCCAGCAGTTACAGAGCGGGGGCCCCATCCTACAATGAGCAGTTCTTC. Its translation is CASSYRAGAPSYNEQFF.